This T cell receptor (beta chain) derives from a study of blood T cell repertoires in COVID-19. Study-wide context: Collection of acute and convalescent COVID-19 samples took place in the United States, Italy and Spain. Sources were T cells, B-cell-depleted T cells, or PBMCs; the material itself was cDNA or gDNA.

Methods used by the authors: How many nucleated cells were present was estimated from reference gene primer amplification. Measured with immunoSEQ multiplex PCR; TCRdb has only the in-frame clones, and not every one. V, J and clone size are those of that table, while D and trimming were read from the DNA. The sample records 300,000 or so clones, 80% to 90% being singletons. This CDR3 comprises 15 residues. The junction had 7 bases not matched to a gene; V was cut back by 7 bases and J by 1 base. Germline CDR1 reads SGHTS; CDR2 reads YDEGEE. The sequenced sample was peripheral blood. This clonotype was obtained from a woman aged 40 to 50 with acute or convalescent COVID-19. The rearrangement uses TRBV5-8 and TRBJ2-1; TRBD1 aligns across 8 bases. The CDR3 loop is CASGTGQASYNEQFF. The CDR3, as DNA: TGTGCCAGCGGGACGGGACAGGCTTCCTACAATGAGCAGTTCTTC.